The clone carrying this T cell receptor beta chain was counted ten times or more. Its target is not known. Germline CDR1 reads PRHDT; CDR2 reads FYEKMQ (reference sequence). This CDR3 region has 14 residues. After removal of 0 bases from V and 3 bases from J, the junction contained 1 base not matched to a gene. This entry belongs to a study of prognosis after radiotherapy for stage I lung cancer. Turning to the study itself: Median age was almost 75 years (roughly 50 to 95) among 10 to 15 men and 6 women. Roughly 11 patients had adenocarcinoma tumors, while squamous cell carcinoma tumors were found in more than five. Study-wide results and caveats: Reduced Shannon entropy following stereotactic body radiation therapy was recorded in patients who developed distant metastases.

Two-round multiplex PCR on genomic DNA was the method by which TCR beta CDR3 was amplified. Each TRBV and TRBJ gene had its own primer in the first PCR round. MiXCR was run by TCRdb on the multiplex PCR reads, yielding one entry per CDR3 protein. The profile shows approximately 25,000 distinct CDR3 sequences, roughly 40% of them singletons. The authors drew approximately 5.7 milliliters of peripheral blood at each of two time points. The sequencing here drew on PBMCs, taken before or after stereotactic body radiation therapy (not recorded which). The rearrangement links TRBV13 to TRBJ1-2, with TRBD1 matching over 7 bases. This TCR derives from a donor at least 50 years old with non-small cell lung cancer. The CDR3 reads CASSLGTGDYGYTF. The CDR3, as DNA: TGTGCCAGCAGCTTAGGTACAGGGGACTATGGCTACACCTTC.